These 14 T cell receptor beta chains originate from one sample sequenced in a study of cytomegalovirus exposure and HLA in healthy donors. The table came from immunoSEQ multiplex PCR; TCRdb's copy has only in-frame clones and leaves some out. The data contain some 140,000 clones, roughly 89% of them singletons. The sample was PBMCs. The receptors come from a woman aged 18-29 years in good health and CMV-seropositive.

This clone showed up just once. The chain links TRBV6-5 to TRBJ2-3; D might be TRBD1 (5 bases). Trimming stripped 6 bases from V and 1 base from J, with 14 bases between. Germline V CDR1 and CDR2: MNHEY, SVGAGI. The CDR3 sequence is 15 residues long. DNA of the CDR3: TGTGCCAGCAGCCCCAGGGTGACGGGCACAGATACGCAGTATTTT. Amino acid sequence: CASSPRVTGTDTQYF.

This clone has more than one count but fewer than ten. The chain carries TRBV25-1 and TRBJ2-5; D might be TRBD2 (6 bases). The CDR3 runs to 15 residues. Trimming removed 2 bases from V and 1 base from J, with 11 bases in between. Germline V gives CDR1 MGHDK, CDR2 SYGVNS. CDR3 sequence reads: CASSERRDSQETQYF. As DNA, the CDR3 is TGTGCCAGCAGTGAAAGGCGGGACTCCCAAGAGACCCAGTACTTC. Drawing the rest from reference TRBV25-1 and TRBJ2-5, the complete variable domain is EADIYQTPRYLVIGTGKKITLECSQTMGHDKMYWYQQDPGMELHLIHYSYGVNSTEKGDLSSESTVSRIRTEHFPLTLESARPSHTSQYLCASSERRDSQETQYFGPGTRLLVL.

The V gene is TRBV19, the J gene TRBJ2-1; 8 bases align to TRBD2. V shed 5 bases and J 3 bases; nucleotides not matched to a gene: 3. Germline CDR1 LNHDA, CDR2 SQIVND (reference sequence). The CDR3 covers 14 residues. DNA of the CDR3: TGTGCCAGTAGTCGGGGGGGCCTCTACAATGAGCAGTTCTTC. It translates to CASSRGGLYNEQFF.

V is TRBV4-2 and J is TRBJ2-5; 10 bases align to TRBD2. V was clipped by 0 bases and J by 5 bases; unmatched bases: 9. This CDR3 region has 17 residues. Germline-derived CDR1 and CDR2 are LGHNA and YNFKEQ. CDR3: CASSQEGSGGALETQYF. The CDR3 nucleotides are TGTGCCAGCAGCCAAGAGGGGAGCGGGGGGGCCCTTGAGACCCAGTACTTC.

V usage is TRBV15 and J usage is TRBJ2-3, with 8 bases matching TRBD2. Germline V gene data show CDR1 as LNHNV and CDR2 as YYDKDF (reference sequence). This CDR3 has 16 residues. V shed 0 bases and J 6 bases; nucleotides not matched to a gene: 8. CDR3 sequence reads: CATSREGAGGPDTQYF. The CDR3 nucleotides read TGTGCCACCAGCAGAGAAGGGGCGGGGGGCCCGGATACGCAGTATTTT.

V usage is TRBV28 and J usage is TRBJ1-4, with unresolved D. The length of the CDR3 is 15 residues. CDR1 and CDR2 from the germline V gene are MDHEN and SYDVKM. V shed 6 bases and J shed 6 bases, with 17 bases lying between them. The CDR3 nucleotides read TGTGCCAGCAGCCAGAGGATGGACGGGGATGAAAAACTGTTTTTT. It is translated as CASSQRMDGDEKLFF.

This clone appeared a single time. The chain joins TRBV14 to TRBJ2-2; no firm D call. The CDR3 consists of 16 residues. V dropped 0 bases and J dropped 0 bases, with 8 bases sitting between them. Germline CDR1 SGHDN, CDR2 FVKESK. CDR3: CASSQEIRTNTGELFF. As DNA, the CDR3 is TGTGCCAGCAGCCAAGAGATCAGAACGAACACCGGGGAGCTGTTTTTT.

The J gene is TRBJ2-7, the V gene TRBV9, with D perhaps TRBD1 (6 bases). CDR3 size: 14 residues. In germline, CDR1 is SGDLS, CDR2 YYNGEE. The V gene lost 0 bases and the J gene lost 0 bases, with 7 bases spanning the gap. CDR3 amino acids: CASSVGDISYEQYF. As DNA, the CDR3 is TGTGCCAGCAGCGTAGGGGACATCTCCTACGAGCAGTACTTC.

The chain combines TRBV28 with TRBJ1-1; D call uncertain. Germline V lookup: CDR1 MDHEN, CDR2 SYDVKM. The CDR3 loop spans 14 amino acids. Trimming removed 6 bases at V and 4 bases at J, with 15 bases between. CDR3 amino acids: CASSLARGPTEAFF. As DNA, the CDR3 is TGTGCCAGCAGCCTCGCACGGGGTCCCACTGAAGCTTTCTTT.

The chain employs TRBV9 and TRBJ2-3, with TRBD2 matching over 8 bases. V trimming: 3 bases; J trimming: 2 bases; junction bases outside the gene matches: 5. The CDR3 loop spans 15 amino acids. Germline lookup yields CDR1 SGDLS and CDR2 YYNGEE. CDR3 coding DNA: TGTGCCAGCAGCGCGGCGGGGGGCGACACAGATACGCAGTATTTT. Translating gives CASSAAGGDTDTQYF.

The J gene is TRBJ2-5, the V gene TRBV28; D is perhaps TRBD2 (6 bases). This CDR3 contains 14 residues. The germline CDR1 and CDR2 sequences are MDHEN and SYDVKM. Trimming stripped 4 bases from V and 9 bases from J, with 18 bases between. This chain's CDR3 is CASSSTGLARAQYF. The CDR3, as DNA: TGTGCCAGCAGTTCGACGGGACTTGCCCGGGCCCAGTACTTC. Based on the CDR3 plus reference TRBV28 and TRBJ2-5, the full variable domain is DVKVTQSSRYLVKRTGEKVFLECVQDMDHENMFWYRQDPGLGLRLIYFSYDVKMKEKGDIPEGYSVSREKKERFSLILESASTNQTSMYLCASSSTGLARAQYFGPGTRLLVL.

This chain links TRBV29-1 with TRBJ2-5; D may be TRBD1 (5 bases). V was clipped by 3 bases and J by 7 bases, with 18 bases between them. Germline V gene data show CDR1 as SQVTM and CDR2 as ANQGSEA. This CDR3 has 14 residues. The CDR3 DNA sequence: TGCAGCGTTGACGGCTTGGCAGGGCCTGGGACCCAGTACTTC. Its protein product is CSVDGLAGPGTQYF.

This clone was seen once. The gene calls are TRBV9 and TRBJ1-5; TRBD1 is a possible D gene (6 bases). Trimming left V 3 bases short and J 3 bases short, with 10 bases between. In germline, CDR1 is SGDLS, CDR2 YYNGEE. The CDR3 loop spans 14 amino acids. The chain's CDR3 is CASSADRFNQPQHF. As DNA, the CDR3 is TGTGCCAGCAGCGCCGACAGGTTCAATCAGCCCCAGCATTTT.

This chain uses TRBV4-1 with TRBJ2-1; 14 bases agree with TRBD2. The CDR3 has 16 residues. V trimming: 0 bases; J trimming: 9 bases; junction bases outside the gene matches: 4. Germline loops: CDR1 MGHRA, CDR2 YSYEKL. This CDR3 is CASSQEPGLAGAEQFF. In DNA, the CDR3 is TGCGCCAGCAGCCAAGAGCCGGGACTAGCGGGGGCTGAGCAGTTCTTC.